This T cell receptor beta chain appears in the sequencing data of a study of CD8 T cells in Susac syndrome. This clonotype has more than one count but fewer than ten. The germline V gene has CDR1 SGHTA and CDR2 FQGNSA. The V segment lost 5 bases and the J segment 2 bases; nucleotides outside the gene matches: 8. There are 15 residues in the CDR3. When the RNA was reverse transcribed, random hexamers were used with an input of about 0.45 to 1 ug. TCRdb fed the immunoSEQ multiplex PCR reads into MiXCR, producing one record per CDR3 protein. Altogether 330,000 or so distinct CDR3 sequences are present, roughly 85% being singletons, with the ten largest covering around 0.22%.

The source is a human donor with multiple sclerosis. The sequenced sample consisted of CD8+ T cells from PBMCs. This rearrangement joins TRBV7-2 to TRBJ1-2; 7 nucleotides align to TRBD1. The CDR3 DNA reads as TGTGCCAGCAGCCCCCGGGACAGCCAGAACTATGGCTACACCTTC. Translating gives CASSPRDSQNYGYTF.